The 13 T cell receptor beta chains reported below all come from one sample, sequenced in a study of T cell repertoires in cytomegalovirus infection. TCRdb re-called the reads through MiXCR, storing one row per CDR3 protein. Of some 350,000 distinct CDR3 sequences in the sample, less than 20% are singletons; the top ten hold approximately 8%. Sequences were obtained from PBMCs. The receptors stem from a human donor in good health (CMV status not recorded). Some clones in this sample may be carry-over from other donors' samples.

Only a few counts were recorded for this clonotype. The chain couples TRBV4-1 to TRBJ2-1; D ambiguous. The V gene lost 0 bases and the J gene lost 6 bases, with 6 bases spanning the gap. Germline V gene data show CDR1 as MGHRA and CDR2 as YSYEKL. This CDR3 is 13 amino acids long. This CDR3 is CASSQDALNEQFF. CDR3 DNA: TGCGCCAGCAGCCAAGATGCCCTCAATGAGCAGTTCTTC.

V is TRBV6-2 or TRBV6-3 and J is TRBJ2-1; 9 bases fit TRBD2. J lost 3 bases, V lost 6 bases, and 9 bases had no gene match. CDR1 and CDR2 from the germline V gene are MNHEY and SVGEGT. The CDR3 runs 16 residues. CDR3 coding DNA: TGTGCCAGCAGACGACACTCAGCGGGAGGCTACAATGAGCAGTTCTTC. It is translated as CASRRHSAGGYNEQFF.

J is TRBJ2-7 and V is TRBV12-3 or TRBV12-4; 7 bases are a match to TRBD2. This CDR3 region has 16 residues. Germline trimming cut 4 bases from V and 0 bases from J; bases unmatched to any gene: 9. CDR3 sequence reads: CASSSSLARSSYEQYF. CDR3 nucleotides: TGTGCCAGCAGTTCTTCACTAGCGAGGAGCTCCTACGAGCAGTACTTC.

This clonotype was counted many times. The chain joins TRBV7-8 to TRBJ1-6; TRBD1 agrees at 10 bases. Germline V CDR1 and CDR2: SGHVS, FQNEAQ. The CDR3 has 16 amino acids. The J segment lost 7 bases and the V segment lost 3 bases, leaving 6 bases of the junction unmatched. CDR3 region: CASSFDSGQGNSPLHF. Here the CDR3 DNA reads TGTGCCAGCAGCTTCGATTCGGGACAGGGGAATTCACCCCTCCACTTT.

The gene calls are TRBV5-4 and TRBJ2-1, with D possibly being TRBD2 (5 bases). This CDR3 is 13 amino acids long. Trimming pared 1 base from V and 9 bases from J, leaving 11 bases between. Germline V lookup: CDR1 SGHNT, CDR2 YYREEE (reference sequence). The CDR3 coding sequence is TGTGCCAGCAGCTTGTTGCCTGAGGGTGAGCAGTTCTTC. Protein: CASSLLPEGEQFF.

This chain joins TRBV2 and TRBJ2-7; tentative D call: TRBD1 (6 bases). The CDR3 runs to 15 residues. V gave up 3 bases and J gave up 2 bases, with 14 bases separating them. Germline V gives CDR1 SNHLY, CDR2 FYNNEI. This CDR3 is CASSDFGTNPYEQYF. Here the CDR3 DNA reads TGTGCCAGCAGTGATTTCGGGACAAATCCCTACGAGCAGTACTTC.

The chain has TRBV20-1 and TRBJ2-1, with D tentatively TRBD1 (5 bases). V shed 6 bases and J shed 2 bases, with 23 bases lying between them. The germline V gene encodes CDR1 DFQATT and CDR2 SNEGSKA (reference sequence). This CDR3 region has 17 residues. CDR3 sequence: CSAIGTGSRHPYNEQFF. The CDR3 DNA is TGCAGTGCGATTGGAACAGGAAGCCGTCATCCCTACAATGAGCAGTTCTTC.

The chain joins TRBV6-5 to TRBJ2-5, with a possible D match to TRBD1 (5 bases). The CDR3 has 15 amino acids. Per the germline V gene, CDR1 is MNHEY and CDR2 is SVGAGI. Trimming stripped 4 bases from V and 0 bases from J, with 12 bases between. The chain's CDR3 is CASSSPGHYQETQYF. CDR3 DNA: TGTGCCAGCAGTTCCCCCGGACACTACCAAGAGACCCAGTACTTC.

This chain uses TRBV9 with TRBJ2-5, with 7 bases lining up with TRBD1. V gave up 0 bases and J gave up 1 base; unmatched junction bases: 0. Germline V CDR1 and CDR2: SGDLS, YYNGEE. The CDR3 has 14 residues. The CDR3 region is CASSVGQGQETQYF. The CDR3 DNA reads TGTGCCAGCAGCGTAGGACAGGGCCAAGAGACCCAGTACTTC.

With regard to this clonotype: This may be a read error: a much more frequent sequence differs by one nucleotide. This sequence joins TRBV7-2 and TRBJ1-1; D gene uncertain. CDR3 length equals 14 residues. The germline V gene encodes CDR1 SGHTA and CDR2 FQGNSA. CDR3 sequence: CASSLDRSMGKASF. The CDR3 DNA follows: TGTGCCAGCAGCTTAGACAGATCCATGGGGAAAGCTTCCTTT.

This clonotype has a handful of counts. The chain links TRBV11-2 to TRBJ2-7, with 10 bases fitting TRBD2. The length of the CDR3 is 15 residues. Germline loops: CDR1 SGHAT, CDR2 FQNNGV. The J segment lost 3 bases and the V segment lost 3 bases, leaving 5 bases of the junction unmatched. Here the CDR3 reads CASSLLSGGVYEQYF. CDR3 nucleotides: TGTGCCAGCAGCTTGCTCAGCGGGGGGGTCTACGAGCAGTACTTC.

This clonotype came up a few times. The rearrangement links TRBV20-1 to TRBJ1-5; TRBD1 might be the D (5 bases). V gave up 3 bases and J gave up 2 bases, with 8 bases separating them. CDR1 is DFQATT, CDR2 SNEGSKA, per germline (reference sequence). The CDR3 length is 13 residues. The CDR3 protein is CSASTGGNQPQHF. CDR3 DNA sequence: TGCAGTGCTAGTACGGGGGGCAATCAGCCCCAGCATTTT.

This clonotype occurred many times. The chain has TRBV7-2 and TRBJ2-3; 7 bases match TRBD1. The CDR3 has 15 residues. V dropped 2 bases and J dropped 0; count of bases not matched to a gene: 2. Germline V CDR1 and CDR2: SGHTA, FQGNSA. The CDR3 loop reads CASSLQTGSTDTQYF. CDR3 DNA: TGTGCCAGCAGCTTACAGACAGGGAGCACAGATACGCAGTATTTT.